This T cell receptor beta chain was documented in a study of human T cells and chemical hapten exposure. Study findings and constraints: Correlating positively with patch test score were the PT1 expanded TCR counts. Expanded TCRs were compared with controls, and the expanded TCRs formed significantly more large CDR3 similarity clusters.

V lost 2 bases to trimming and J lost 4 bases, with 16 bases between them. CDR3 length: 16 amino acids. Germline V lookup: CDR1 MDHEN, CDR2 SYDVKM. MiXCR, applied by TCRdb to the RACE reads, yields one record per CDR3 protein. The data hold roughly 250,000 distinct CDR3 sequences, with approximately 8.6% observed a single time. Worth noting for this clonotype: Its antigen remains unknown.

Indicated time point: pre-sensitization, week 0. This sample's treatment: therapeutic diphenylcyclopropenone sensitization with weekly scalp DPC. Drawing of blood took place ahead of applying each patch test. The template was total RNA from unfractionated whole blood. This chain connects TRBV28 to TRBJ2-3; D is perhaps TRBD1 (6 bases). Sample: whole blood, taken in connection with sensitization to the hapten diphenylcyclopropenone (DPC). The origin of this receptor is a woman between 40 and 50 years old with alopecia areata. Some clones in this sample may be carry-over from other donors' samples. CDR3 residues: CASSLIGGFEADTQYF. The CDR3 DNA reads TGTGCCAGCAGTTTAATAGGGGGTTTTGAGGCAGATACGCAGTATTTT.